A single sample is the source of the 22 T cell receptor beta chains below, sequenced in a study of blood T cell repertoires in COVID-19. The protocol was immunoSEQ multiplex PCR, while the TCRdb copy is restricted to in-frame clones and leaves out a portion. Of some 74,000 clones in the sample, over 70% are singletons; the top ten hold roughly 12%. Sequenced sample: peripheral blood. The receptors derive from a human donor in a cohort sampled during active COVID-19.

V and J are TRBV28 and TRBJ1-2, with TRBD1 identical over 7 bases. Germline V gives CDR1 MDHEN, CDR2 SYDVKM. The J segment lost 8 bases and the V segment lost 7 bases, leaving 7 bases of the junction unmatched. The CDR3 totals 12 residues. The CDR3: CASTATGKGYTF. The DNA of the CDR3 is TGTGCCAGCACCGCGACAGGGAAAGGCTACACCTTC.

For this clone: The junction departs from germline at one end; a sequencing error may be responsible. The rearrangement uses TRBV7-7 and TRBJ2-7; 8 nucleotides agree with TRBD1. This CDR3 region has 15 residues. Germline CDR1 SSHAT, CDR2 FNYEAQ (reference sequence). CDR3 DNA: TGTGCTAGCAGCTTGAACAGGGGGAGCTCCTACGAGCAGTACTTC. Protein: CASSLNRGSSYEQYF.

V gene TRBV10-3 combines with J gene TRBJ2-7, with TRBD2 identical over 11 bases. The J segment lost 2 bases and the V segment lost 3 bases, leaving 3 bases of the junction unmatched. Germline V gives CDR1 ENHRY, CDR2 SYGVKD. The CDR3 is made up of 15 amino acids. CDR3 loop: CAISDTSGSTYEQYV. The CDR3 DNA reads TGTGCCATCAGTGATACTAGCGGGAGCACCTACGAGCAGTACGTC.

The gene calls are TRBV12-3 or TRBV12-4 and TRBJ1-3; D gene ambiguous. Between the trimmed V and J ends, which lost 7 bases and 7 bases, there was a span of 11 bases. This CDR3 is built from 12 residues. The CDR3 coding sequence is TGTGCCAGCACCCGAACGGGGAACACCATATATTTT. It is translated as CASTRTGNTIYF.

This rearrangement joins TRBV5-5 to TRBJ1-5, with D possibly TRBD1 on 6 matching bases. The CDR3 covers 13 residues. Deletions cut 4 bases from V and 7 bases from J, with 12 bases between. Germline V gene lookup returns CDR1 SGHKS and CDR2 YYEKEE (reference sequence). Here the CDR3 reads CASSRTVGQPQHF. The CDR3, as DNA: TGTGCCAGCAGCCGGACAGTCGGCCAGCCCCAGCATTTT. Together with reference TRBV5-5 and TRBJ1-5, the CDR3 gives the full variable domain: DAGVTQSPTHLIKTRGQQVTLRCSPISGHKSVSWYQQVLGQGPQFIFQYYEKEERGRGNFPDRFSARQFPNYSSELNVNALLLGDSALYLCASSRTVGQPQHFGDGTRLSIL.

J is TRBJ1-3 and V is TRBV5-1, with D perhaps TRBD1 (5 bases). Germline lookup yields CDR1 SGHRS and CDR2 YFSETQ. V lost 3 bases, J lost 3 bases, and 10 bases lay in between. CDR3 size: 14 residues. In DNA form, the CDR3 reads TGCGCCAGCAGCTCCGGGGGGGGTGGAAACACCATATATTTT. Its protein is CASSSGGGGNTIYF. The full variable domain, with the rest looked up from reference TRBV5-1 and TRBJ1-3, is KAGVTQTPRYLIKTRGQQVTLSCSPISGHRSVSWYQQTPGQGLQFLFEYFSETQRNKGNFPGRFSGRQFSNSRSEMNVSTLELGDSALYLCASSSGGGGNTIYFGEGSWLTVV.

The genes are TRBV19 and TRBJ2-3; tentatively, D is TRBD2 (5 bases). V lost 6 bases to trimming and J lost 4 bases, with 5 bases between them. Germline V gene lookup returns CDR1 LNHDA and CDR2 SQIVND (reference sequence). The CDR3 has 11 amino acids. The CDR3 sequence is CASRAADTQYF. The CDR3 region has the DNA TGTGCCAGTAGAGCGGCAGATACGCAGTATTTT.

The chain couples TRBV14 to TRBJ2-3, with 10 nucleotides matching TRBD2. V lost 0 bases and J lost 1; bases outside the gene matches: 10. Germline V lookup: CDR1 SGHDN, CDR2 FVKESK. This CDR3 is 19 amino acids long. The CDR3 protein is CASSQDLSSGRAGTDTQYF. The DNA of the CDR3 is TGTGCCAGCAGCCAAGATTTGTCAAGCGGGAGGGCCGGCACAGATACGCAGTATTTT.

The V call is TRBV7-3, the J call TRBJ2-2; D possibly corresponds to TRBD2 (5 bases). Trimming removed 5 bases from V and 4 bases from J, with 8 bases in between. The germline V gene has CDR1 SGHTA and CDR2 FQGTGA. The CDR3 is made up of 13 amino acids. The CDR3 loop is CASSPRVTGELFF. The DNA of the CDR3 is TGTGCCAGCAGCCCGCGGGTCACCGGGGAGCTGTTTTTT.

V and J are TRBV28 and TRBJ1-2, with TRBD1 matching 7 bases. J lost 3 bases, V lost 2 bases, and 6 bases had no gene match. This CDR3 comprises 15 residues. Germline V gives CDR1 MDHEN, CDR2 SYDVKM. For the CDR3, the DNA is TGTGCCAGCAGTTTACGGTCAGGGGGACACTATGGCTACACCTTC. Translation gives CASSLRSGGHYGYTF.

The chain carries TRBV4-2 and TRBJ2-1; the match to TRBD2 covers 9 bases. The V segment lost 0 bases and the J segment 8 bases; nucleotides outside the gene matches: 2. This CDR3 has 14 amino acids. Germline V lookup: CDR1 LGHNA, CDR2 YNFKEQ. DNA for the CDR3: TGTGCCAGCAGCCAAGAGCGGGGGGGATATGAGCAGTTCTTC. Translation gives CASSQERGGYEQFF.

The chain employs TRBV25-1 and TRBJ2-4; 9 positions match TRBD2. Germline trimming cut 1 base from V and 6 bases from J; bases unmatched to any gene: 7. The CDR3 sequence is 16 residues long. Germline V gives CDR1 MGHDK, CDR2 SYGVNS. In DNA form, the CDR3 reads TGTGCCAGCAGTGAATTTTCCGCGGGAGGGCGAAACATTCAGTACTTC. Its protein product is CASSEFSAGGRNIQYF.

The rearrangement uses TRBV5-6 and TRBJ2-1, with D possibly TRBD2 on 5 matching bases. Germline-derived CDR1 and CDR2 are SGHDT and YYEEEE. The CDR3 extends over 13 amino acids. V gave up 4 bases and J gave up 3 bases, with 8 bases separating them. The CDR3 DNA reads as TGTGCCAGCAGCACCGGGATCTACAATGAGCAGTTCTTC. Translated, it gives CASSTGIYNEQFF.

The V gene is TRBV12-3 or TRBV12-4, the J gene TRBJ2-7, with D unclear. The V gene lost 1 base and the J gene lost 7 bases, with 8 bases spanning the gap. The CDR3 spans 12 residues. The CDR3 region has the DNA TGTGCCAGCAGTTTAGAAGAAGCGGAGCAGTACTTC. Translation gives CASSLEEAEQYF.

This clone was detected only a few times. The chain couples TRBV4-1 to TRBJ2-1; TRBD2 is a possible D gene (6 bases). The germline gives CDR1 MGHRA, CDR2 YSYEKL. V lost 3 bases and J lost 8, with 11 bases in between. This CDR3 is 13 amino acids long. CDR3 nucleotides: TGCGCCAGCAGCCAGCTAGGCGGGGATGAGCAGTTCTTC. Protein: CASSQLGGDEQFF.

CDR3 sequence reads: CASSLTLADPSTDTQYF. CDR3 sequence (DNA): TGTGCCAGCAGCTTAACGTTGGCAGATCCTAGCACAGATACGCAGTATTTT. V and J are TRBV7-3 and TRBJ2-3; no clear D. The CDR3 covers 17 residues. The V end was cut by 0 bases, the J end by 0 bases, with 13 bases between. The germline CDR1 and CDR2 sequences are SGHTA and FQGTGA.

This chain connects TRBV5-5 to TRBJ1-4, with 10 nucleotides matching TRBD1. V gave up 7 bases and J gave up 7 bases; unmatched junction bases: 7. The CDR3 contains 14 residues. In germline, CDR1 is SGHKS, CDR2 YYEKEE (reference sequence). CDR3 loop: CASGLRDRGEKLFF. Here the CDR3 DNA reads TGTGCCAGCGGACTCCGGGACAGGGGTGAAAAACTGTTTTTT.

This chain joins TRBV19 and TRBJ1-2; maybe TRBD1 (6 bases). The length of the CDR3 is 14 residues. V dropped 6 bases and J dropped 5 bases, with 16 bases sitting between them. The germline V gene encodes CDR1 LNHDA and CDR2 SQIVND (reference sequence). The CDR3 region is CASSHSDRPYGYTF. In DNA form, the CDR3 reads TGTGCCAGTAGCCATTCAGACAGGCCTTATGGCTACACCTTC.

This clone was counted a single time. V usage is TRBV6-1 and J usage is TRBJ1-6; no clear D. The V gene lost 3 bases and the J gene lost 2 bases, with 5 bases spanning the gap. The CDR3 is made up of 14 amino acids. Germline V gene sequence: CDR1 MNHNS, CDR2 SASEGT. The CDR3 bases are TGTGCCAGCAGTGACGTCCCCTATAATTCACCCCTCCACTTT. This translates into CASSDVPYNSPLHF.

The chain is built from TRBV19 and TRBJ2-2, with unresolved D. V was trimmed by 3 bases and J by 2 bases, leaving 7 bases between them. The CDR3 length is 14 residues. The germline CDR1 and CDR2 sequences are LNHDA and SQIVND (reference sequence). CDR3 residues: CASSIQENTGELFF. The CDR3 nucleotides read TGTGCCAGTAGTATTCAGGAAAACACCGGGGAGCTGTTTTTT. Looking up the rest from reference TRBV19 and TRBJ2-2 gives the full variable domain: DGGITQSPKYLFRKEGQNVTLSCEQNLNHDAMYWYRQDPGQGLRLIYYSQIVNDFQKGDIAEGYSVSREKKESFPLTVTSAQKNPTAFYLCASSIQENTGELFFGEGSRLTVL.

The chain joins TRBV11-3 to TRBJ2-6; D not certain. Looked up from germline, CDR1 is SGHNT and CDR2 is YENEEA. V lost 3 bases and J 0 bases, leaving 9 bases between the germline ends. This CDR3 contains 16 residues. CDR3 sequence: CASSFFPISGANVLTF. The CDR3, as DNA: TGTGCCAGCAGCTTTTTTCCCATCTCTGGGGCCAACGTCCTGACTTTC.

This chain links TRBV7-2 with TRBJ2-7; D not resolved. Trimming stripped 2 bases from V and 4 bases from J, with 12 bases between. Germline values: CDR1 SGHTA, CDR2 FQGNSA. CDR3 length equals 14 residues. CDR3 sequence (DNA): TGTGCCAGCAGCTTAACTTTACCCCCGTACGAGCAGTACTTC. Translation gives CASSLTLPPYEQYF.